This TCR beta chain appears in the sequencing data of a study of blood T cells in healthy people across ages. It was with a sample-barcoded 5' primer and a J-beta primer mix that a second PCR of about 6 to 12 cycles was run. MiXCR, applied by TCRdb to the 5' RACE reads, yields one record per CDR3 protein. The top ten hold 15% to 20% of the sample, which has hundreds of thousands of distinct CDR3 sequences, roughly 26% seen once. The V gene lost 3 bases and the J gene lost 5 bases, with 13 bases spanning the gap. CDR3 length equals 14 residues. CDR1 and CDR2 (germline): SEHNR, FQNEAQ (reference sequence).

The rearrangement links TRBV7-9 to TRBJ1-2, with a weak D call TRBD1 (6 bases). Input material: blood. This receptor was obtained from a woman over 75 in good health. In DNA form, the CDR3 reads TGTGCCAGCAGCTTTAATGGACAGATTTATGGCTACACCTTC. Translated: CASSFNGQIYGYTF.